This TCR beta chain comes out of a study of T cell repertoires in cytomegalovirus infection. Study-level information: Through public TCR beta signatures, both CMV infection and matching HLA type were indicated.

Study-wide results and limits: HLA-C-restricted CMV-specific TCR beta clonotypes were dominant in the ex vivo response. Accumulated public TCR beta family frequency recognized individuals carrying CMV together with the relevant HLA.

Germline V CDR1 and CDR2: SGHNT, YYREEE (reference sequence). V shed 1 base and J 0 bases; nucleotides not matched to a gene: 8. The CDR3 runs to 17 residues. From the reads, TCRdb called clonotypes with MiXCR, one entry per CDR3 protein. The data show around 440,000 distinct CDR3 sequences, 11% seen once. The sample holds many counts of this clonotype. Antigen: not known. The chain carries TRBV5-4 and TRBJ2-5; TRBD2 matches at 8 bases. The origin of this receptor is a human donor in good health (CMV status not recorded). Some clones in this sample may be carry-over from other donors' samples. The sample taken for sequencing was PBMCs. The CDR3 here is CASSLLGGGLYQETQYF. CDR3 in DNA: TGTGCCAGCAGCTTGCTCGGGGGGGGCTTGTACCAAGAGACCCAGTACTTC.